This T cell receptor beta chain is from a study of cytomegalovirus exposure and HLA in healthy donors. Germline loops: CDR1 MDHEN, CDR2 SYDVKM. This CDR3 is built from 12 residues. V was cut by 8 bases and J by 5 bases, with 12 bases left in between. Vbeta (60) and Jbeta (13) primers were used in the PCR. Assay used: immunoSEQ multiplex PCR; TCRdb lists only in-frame clones, some missing. In the table there are about 110,000 clones, around three quarters of which are singletons. On this clone: Its antigen is unknown.

Study conclusions and caveats: Researchers reported in a later analysis that a missense DCLRE1C variant was tied to TCR beta V- and J-gene trimming. Cytomegalovirus association was assigned to more than 150 TCR beta chains.

Sequencing was done on a sample of PBMCs. This chain links TRBV28 with TRBJ1-2; D is undetermined. This TCR came from a woman under 30 in good health and CMV-seropositive. Here the CDR3 DNA reads TGTGCCAGCGGTCGGGAGAGTTATGGCTACACCTTC. Its protein product is CASGRESYGYTF.